The 23 T cell receptor beta chains given below trace back to one sample, sequenced in a study of response to subunit inactivated influenza vaccine. TCRdb re-analysed the RT-PCR reads in MiXCR, keeping a single row per CDR3 protein. This sample carries about 180,000 distinct CDR3 sequences, 7.5% to 10% of them seen once, and the ten largest clones take approximately 10%. This sample comprised non-naive T cells sorted from PBMCs, obtained on the day of vaccination. These receptors were collected from a man aged 50 or older who received an inactivated influenza vaccine.

This clonotype was observed many times. This sequence joins TRBV24-1 and TRBJ2-5; possible D gene TRBD1, 5 bases. The CDR3 is made up of 16 amino acids. V shed 3 bases and J shed 0 bases, with 13 bases lying between them. Germline V gene data show CDR1 as KGHDR and CDR2 as SFDVKD. CDR3: CATSDRSGHNQETQYF. The CDR3 bases are TGTGCCACCAGTGATCGAAGTGGACACAACCAAGAGACCCAGTACTTC.

The V call is TRBV25-1, the J call TRBJ2-1; D is perhaps TRBD1 (6 bases). CDR1 is MGHDK, CDR2 SYGVNS, per germline. This CDR3 spans 14 amino acids. V was cut by 3 bases and J by 7 bases, with 13 bases left in between. The CDR3, as DNA: TGTGCCAGCAGTGACCAGGGGCGCCTAAATGAGCAGTTCTTC. Its protein product is CASSDQGRLNEQFF.

This chain links TRBV29-1 with TRBJ2-7; D is possibly TRBD1 (6 bases). Germline V lookup: CDR1 SQVTM, CDR2 ANQGSEA. The CDR3 covers 16 residues. V shed 4 bases and J shed 3 bases, with 22 bases lying between them. The CDR3 nucleotides are TGCAGCGTTGTAATTGGCAGGGGATCAAACCTCTACGAGCAGTACTTC. Protein sequence: CSVVIGRGSNLYEQYF.

This clonotype showed up just a few times. V usage is TRBV12-3 or TRBV12-4 and J usage is TRBJ2-5; 8 nucleotides line up with TRBD2. The CDR3 has 15 amino acids. V gave up 3 bases and J gave up 3 bases; unmatched junction bases: 6. The CDR3 DNA reads TGTGCCAGCAGTTTCACGGGGGGGTCGGAAGAGACCCAGTACTTC. Translation gives CASSFTGGSEETQYF.

A note on this clonotype: Sequence at one end of the junction differs from germline and may be a read error. The chain uses TRBV7-8 and TRBJ2-2; 8 bases map to TRBD2. Per germline, CDR1 SGHVS and CDR2 FQNEAQ. This CDR3 comprises 15 residues. CDR3 DNA: TGTGCCAGCAGCCCGGGGACTAGGAACACCGGGGAGCTGGTTTTT. Translation gives CASSPGTRNTGELVF.

This clonotype has at least ten counts. The rearrangement links TRBV7-8 to TRBJ2-3; perhaps TRBD2 as D (6 bases). CDR1 is SGHVS and CDR2 is FQNEAQ in the germline V gene. The CDR3 totals 14 residues. V dropped 6 bases and J dropped 1 base, with 11 bases sitting between them. The CDR3 region has the DNA TGTGCCAGCAGGGGAGGACGGGGCACAGATACGCAGTATTTT. Protein: CASRGGRGTDTQYF.

V usage is TRBV4-2 and J usage is TRBJ2-7, with 16 bases aligning to TRBD2. This CDR3 is 17 amino acids long. Per germline, CDR1 LGHNA and CDR2 YNFKEQ. J gave up 4 bases and V 4 bases, and 7 bases lay outside the gene matches. The CDR3 nucleotides are TGTGCCAGCAGCCCGGGGGGACTAGCGGGGGGGCCTTACGAGCAGTACTTC. It is translated as CASSPGGLAGGPYEQYF.

This chain connects TRBV7-9 to TRBJ2-1; 7 bases line up with TRBD2. CDR1 SEHNR and CDR2 FQNEAQ come from the germline V gene (reference sequence). The CDR3 length is 15 residues. After removal of 5 bases from V and 5 bases from J, the junction contained 9 bases not matched to a gene. The CDR3 region is CASSRDRAGNNEQFF. The CDR3 bases are TGTGCCAGCAGCCGCGATCGAGCGGGAAACAATGAGCAGTTCTTC.

This clonotype has ten or more counts. The genes are TRBV4-3 and TRBJ1-2; D gene unclear. V lost 3 bases, J lost 1 base, and 6 bases lay in between. The germline V gene encodes CDR1 LGHNA and CDR2 YSLEER. The CDR3 is 13 residues long. The CDR3 loop reads CASSQDLNYGYTF. The CDR3 DNA reads TGCGCCAGCAGCCAGGACCTTAACTATGGCTACACCTTC.

This CDR3 is CASMPGQYNSPLHF. The CDR3 region has the DNA TGTGCCAGCATGCCAGGACAGTATAATTCACCCCTCCACTTT. The V call is TRBV6-1, the J call TRBJ1-6, with D perhaps matching TRBD1 (6 bases). The CDR3 is 14 amino acids. V lost 7 bases and J lost 4, with 11 bases in between. The germline gives CDR1 MNHNS, CDR2 SASEGT.

This clonotype was seen at least ten times. The chain couples TRBV20-1 to TRBJ1-1; D not resolved. V lost 6 bases to trimming and J lost 3 bases, with 17 bases between them. Germline CDR1 is DFQATT and CDR2 is SNEGSKA (reference sequence). The CDR3 extends over 14 amino acids. CDR3: CSAKTYLSDTEAFF. As DNA, the CDR3 is TGCAGTGCGAAAACTTACCTTAGTGACACTGAAGCTTTCTTT.

This clonotype was recorded at least ten times. The chain is built from TRBV5-1 and TRBJ2-7; D might be TRBD2 (5 bases). V gave up 3 bases and J gave up 7 bases, with 20 bases separating them. The CDR3 spans 15 residues. Germline V gene sequence: CDR1 SGHRS, CDR2 YFSETQ. CDR3 bases: TGCGCCAGCAGCTCGGACTTCGTAAGCGTGCGTGAGCAGTACTTC. It encodes CASSSDFVSVREQYF.

This clonotype showed up many times. The chain couples TRBV6-2 or TRBV6-3 to TRBJ2-1, with D perhaps being TRBD1 or TRBD2 (5 bases each). The CDR3 has 12 amino acids. Trimming shortened V by 6 bases and J by 9 bases, and 12 bases separated the two germline ends. Germline V gene data show CDR1 as MNHEY and CDR2 as SVGEGT. CDR3: CASSHGTGEQFF. As DNA, the CDR3 is TGTGCCAGCAGCCACGGGACCGGTGAGCAGTTCTTC.

This clonotype showed up just a few times. The chain is built from TRBV7-8 and TRBJ2-1, with 13 bases lining up with TRBD2. This CDR3 is 15 amino acids long. J was trimmed by 7 bases and V by 4 bases; bases with no gene match: 4. Germline CDR1 and CDR2: SGHVS and FQNEAQ. CDR3 in DNA: TGTGCCAGCAGCTGGACTAGCGGGGGCTCGAATGAGCAGTTCTTC. Protein sequence: CASSWTSGGSNEQFF.

This clonotype was picked up many times. The J gene is TRBJ2-3, the V gene TRBV30; TRBD2 is a possible D gene (6 bases). Germline assignment: CDR1 GTSNPN and CDR2 SVGIG (reference sequence). This CDR3 has 15 amino acids. V lost 3 bases and J lost 2, with 15 bases in between. The CDR3 reads CAWSPTSYTTDTQYF. CDR3 in DNA: TGTGCCTGGAGCCCGACTAGTTACACCACAGATACGCAGTATTTT.

This sequence joins TRBV18 and TRBJ2-2; D is undetermined. CDR3 length equals 11 residues. Trimming cost V 6 bases and J 10 bases, with 9 bases left between them. CDR1 KGHSH and CDR2 LQKENI come from the germline V gene. The CDR3 spells CASSLIEELFF. In DNA form, the CDR3 reads TGTGCCAGCTCCCTAATTGAGGAGCTGTTTTTT.

In this sample, this clonotype turned up many times. The V gene is TRBV5-5, the J gene TRBJ2-7, with 8 nucleotides matching TRBD1. V shed 4 bases and J 5 bases; nucleotides not matched to a gene: 8. The length of the CDR3 is 14 residues. Per germline, CDR1 SGHKS and CDR2 YYEKEE (reference sequence). The CDR3 loop reads CASSTSGQGNEQYF. CDR3 nucleotides: TGTGCCAGCAGCACCAGTGGACAGGGAAACGAGCAGTACTTC.

At least ten counts were recorded for this clonotype. The chain carries TRBV25-1 and TRBJ2-1; D may correspond to TRBD1 or TRBD2 (5 bases each). V was clipped by 2 bases and J by 6 bases, with 14 bases between them. Looked up from germline, CDR1 is MGHDK and CDR2 is SYGVNS. This CDR3 is built from 15 residues. The CDR3 sequence is CASSERWGPRNEQFF. CDR3 DNA: TGTGCCAGCAGTGAAAGGTGGGGACCCCGCAATGAGCAGTTCTTC.

This sequence joins TRBV9 and TRBJ2-3; possible D gene TRBD1, 5 bases. CDR1 is SGDLS, CDR2 YYNGEE, per germline. Trimming cost V 0 bases and J 1 base, with 15 bases left between them. CDR3 length: 17 residues. The CDR3 DNA is TGTGCCAGCAGCGTAGAAGGAAAGGGGTCTCGCACAGATACGCAGTATTTT. As protein: CASSVEGKGSRTDTQYF.

V and J are TRBV3-1 and TRBJ2-5, with 7 bases that match TRBD1. This CDR3 contains 15 residues. After removal of 3 bases from V and 6 bases from J, the junction contained 10 bases not matched to a gene. CDR1 is LGHDT, CDR2 YNNKEL, per germline (reference sequence). The CDR3, as DNA: TGTGCCAGCAGCCAGGAGGACAGGATTAAGAAGACCCAGTACTTC. Its protein is CASSQEDRIKKTQYF.

The chain has TRBV7-9 and TRBJ1-1; D unclear. Germline CDR1 reads SEHNR; CDR2 reads FQNEAQ (reference sequence). V was pared by 5 bases and J by 0 bases, with 10 bases between. This CDR3 is built from 14 residues. CDR3 DNA sequence: TGTGCCAGCAGCGAACAGAGACTGAACACTGAAGCTTTCTTT. As protein: CASSEQRLNTEAFF. Drawing the rest from reference TRBV7-9 and TRBJ1-1, the complete variable domain is DTGVSQNPRHKITKRGQNVTFRCDPISEHNRLYWYRQTLGQGPEFLTYFQNEAQLEKSRLLSDRFSAERPKGSFSTLEIQRTEQGDSAMYLCASSEQRLNTEAFFGQGTRLTVV.

The genes are TRBV6-1 and TRBJ1-6; 7 bases are a match to TRBD1. V lost 3 bases and J lost 8; bases outside the gene matches: 7. The germline gives CDR1 MNHNS, CDR2 SASEGT. This CDR3 contains 15 residues. CDR3 in DNA: TGTGCCAGCAGTGAGAGACAGGGACGAGATTCACCCCTCCACTTT. Its protein product is CASSERQGRDSPLHF.

This clonotype was picked up a small number of times. The chain uses TRBV6-1 and TRBJ1-5; the D gene is possibly TRBD1 (6 bases). CDR1 is MNHNS, CDR2 SASEGT, per germline. The V gene lost 4 bases and the J gene lost 2 bases, with 12 bases spanning the gap. The CDR3 consists of 15 residues. DNA of the CDR3: TGTGCCAGCAGTGCCACAGGGCCCGGCAATCAGCCCCAGCATTTT. Translating gives CASSATGPGNQPQHF.